This is a list of T cell receptor beta chains from one sample in a study of blood T cell repertoires in COVID-19. Some clones are missing from TCRdb's copy, which holds only in-frame ones; the method was immunoSEQ multiplex PCR. The sample lists about 380,000 clones; more than 75% were seen once. Material for sequencing was PBMCs or T cells enriched from blood (not recorded which). The receptors derive from a woman between 18 and 29 years old who had recovered from COVID-19. CDR3s include the opening cysteine and the closing phenylalanine or tryptophan. A D gene is named only where the DNA matches it firmly. Not all rows give a size; the values are once, few, many and, for expanded clones, a class.

d_gene: NA; v_gene: TRBV7-8; abundance: NA; j_gene: TRBJ1-5; CDR3nt: TGTGCCAGCAGCACATCCCTAGCCCGCAGGCCCGGGGGGGACAATCAGCCCCAGCATTTT; CDR3aa: CASSTSLARRPGGDNQPQHF
d_gene: NA; v_gene: TRBV10-3; abundance: NA; j_gene: TRBJ1-4; CDR3nt: TGTGCCACCCAGGGGTTTCCAACTAATGAAAAACTGTTTTTT; CDR3aa: CATQGFPTNEKLFF
d_gene: NA; v_gene: TRBV6-5; abundance: NA; j_gene: TRBJ1-6; CDR3nt: TGTGCCAGCACCGTCTACAGGGACCGTTCACCCCTCCACTTT; CDR3aa: CASTVYRDRSPLHF
d_gene: TRBD1; v_gene: TRBV4-1; abundance: once; j_gene: TRBJ2-1; CDR3nt: TGCGCCAGCAGCCAAGATCCGGGACAGGGTAGCTCCTACAATGAGCAGTTCTTC; CDR3aa: CASSQDPGQGSSYNEQFF
d_gene: TRBD1; v_gene: TRBV4-1; abundance: few; j_gene: TRBJ1-1; CDR3nt: TGCGCCAGCAGCCGTACAGGGGGGACCACTGAAGCTTTCTTT; CDR3aa: CASSRTGGTTEAFF
d_gene: NA; v_gene: TRBV28; abundance: NA; j_gene: TRBJ1-5; CDR3nt: TGTGCCACCACGACCAGCGATAGCAATCAGCCCCAGCATTTT; CDR3aa: CATTTSDSNQPQHF
d_gene: TRBD2; v_gene: TRBV9; abundance: NA; j_gene: TRBJ2-3; CDR3nt: TGTGCCAGCAGCGTAGGGGGGACTAGGACCTATACGCAGTATTTT; CDR3aa: CASSVGGTRTYTQYF
d_gene: NA; v_gene: TRBV4-3; abundance: NA; j_gene: TRBJ1-2; CDR3nt: TGCGCCAGCAGCCAAGACAGGGGAATGGGTCGCGGGGGCTACACCTTC; CDR3aa: CASSQDRGMGRGGYTF
d_gene: NA; v_gene: TRBV29-1; abundance: NA; j_gene: TRBJ1-2; CDR3nt: TGCAGCGTTGTAGGGGTCAGCTATGGCTACACCTTC; CDR3aa: CSVVGVSYGYTF
d_gene: TRBD2; v_gene: TRBV15; abundance: NA; j_gene: TRBJ2-7; CDR3nt: TGTGCCACCAGACGTAGCGGGGGTGCGAAATCCTACGAGCAGTACTTC; CDR3aa: CATRRSGGAKSYEQYF
d_gene: NA; v_gene: TRBV9; abundance: NA; j_gene: TRBJ1-2; CDR3nt: TGTGCCAGCAGCGTAGTTGGGCAGGGGTTGGGCTATGGCTACACCTTC; CDR3aa: CASSVVGQGLGYGYTF
d_gene: NA; v_gene: TRBV20-1; abundance: once; j_gene: TRBJ1-2; CDR3nt: TGCAGTGCTCCCGCGGTAAATGGCTACACCTTC; CDR3aa: CSAPAVNGYTF
d_gene: NA; v_gene: TRBV15; abundance: NA; j_gene: TRBJ2-7; CDR3nt: TGTGCCACCAGCAGAGGCGGCGGAAGGAGCTCCTACGAGCAGTACTTC; CDR3aa: CATSRGGGRSSYEQYF
d_gene: NA; v_gene: TRBV5-4; abundance: NA; j_gene: TRBJ1-1; CDR3nt: TGTGCCAGCAGTGACACGGGGGACACTGAAGCTTTCTTT; CDR3aa: CASSDTGDTEAFF
d_gene: NA; v_gene: TRBV28; abundance: NA; j_gene: TRBJ2-1; CDR3nt: TGTGCCAGCAGTTTAGGTGGGTCGGGCTCCTACAATGAGCAGTTCTTC; CDR3aa: CASSLGGSGSYNEQFF
d_gene: NA; v_gene: TRBV15; abundance: NA; j_gene: TRBJ1-3; CDR3nt: TGTGCCACCAGCAGAGATTGGAGGCCTGGAAACACCATATATTTT; CDR3aa: CATSRDWRPGNTIYF
d_gene: NA; v_gene: TRBV11-2; abundance: NA; j_gene: TRBJ1-2; CDR3nt: TGTGCCAGCAGCTTACTAGGACAGTACACCTTC; CDR3aa: CASSLLGQYTF
d_gene: TRBD2; v_gene: TRBV29-1; abundance: NA; j_gene: TRBJ2-1; CDR3nt: TGCAGCGTCGGGGGAGGCGTTCTGACAGGGCTACTAGCGGGGGGCAGAGAGCAGTTCTTC; CDR3aa: CSVGGGVLTGLLAGGREQFF
d_gene: TRBD1; v_gene: TRBV7-6; abundance: NA; j_gene: TRBJ1-1; CDR3nt: TGTGCCAGCAGCTTAGGGACAGGGGGTGGAAATGAAGCTTTCTTT; CDR3aa: CASSLGTGGGNEAFF
d_gene: NA; v_gene: TRBV5-1; abundance: NA; j_gene: TRBJ1-2; CDR3nt: TGCGCCAGCAGCTTCCAGGGCGGACACTATGGCTACACCTTC; CDR3aa: CASSFQGGHYGYTF
d_gene: TRBD2; v_gene: TRBV2; abundance: NA; j_gene: TRBJ2-7; CDR3nt: TGTGCCAGCAGGGTGGAGCGGGGATTTGCCTACGAGCAGTACTTC; CDR3aa: CASRVERGFAYEQYF
d_gene: TRBD1; v_gene: TRBV11-2; abundance: NA; j_gene: TRBJ1-4; CDR3nt: TGTGCCAGCAGCTCGGGGTGGGGACAGGGTATTGAAAAACTGTTTTTT; CDR3aa: CASSSGWGQGIEKLFF
d_gene: NA; v_gene: TRBV4-2; abundance: NA; j_gene: TRBJ2-7; CDR3nt: TGTGCCAGCAGCCAAGTCTCGGCGGGGCGCTCCTACGAGCAGTACTTC; CDR3aa: CASSQVSAGRSYEQYF
d_gene: NA; v_gene: TRBV9; abundance: NA; j_gene: TRBJ2-2; CDR3nt: TGTGCCAGCAGCGTGCAGGGGGGGAACACCGGGGAGCTGTTTTTT; CDR3aa: CASSVQGGNTGELFF
d_gene: NA; v_gene: TRBV5-1; abundance: NA; j_gene: TRBJ2-4; CDR3nt: TGCGCCAGCAGCTTGGCGGGGGACATTCAGTACTTC; CDR3aa: CASSLAGDIQYF
d_gene: NA; v_gene: TRBV4-1; abundance: NA; j_gene: TRBJ1-5; CDR3nt: TGCGCCAGCAGCCAAGCAGGGACTCACAATCAGCCCCAGCATTTT; CDR3aa: CASSQAGTHNQPQHF
d_gene: NA; v_gene: TRBV19; abundance: NA; j_gene: TRBJ1-5; CDR3nt: TGTGCCAGTAGATATCAGGGCGGTCAGCCCCAGCATTTT; CDR3aa: CASRYQGGQPQHF
d_gene: NA; v_gene: TRBV6-4; abundance: few; j_gene: TRBJ2-7; CDR3nt: TGTGCCAGCAGTGAGGGGCCCACCGACTCCTACGAGCAGTACTTC; CDR3aa: CASSEGPTDSYEQYF
d_gene: TRBD1; v_gene: TRBV5-4; abundance: NA; j_gene: TRBJ2-5; CDR3nt: TGTGCCAGCAGCTCCCGGACAGGGCCAACGAAAGAGACCCAGTACTTC; CDR3aa: CASSSRTGPTKETQYF
d_gene: TRBD2; v_gene: TRBV6-2/TRBV6-3; abundance: NA; j_gene: TRBJ2-1; CDR3nt: TGTGCCAGCAGCCTGAGCGGGGGGGCCTTCGATGAGCAGTTCTTC; CDR3aa: CASSLSGGAFDEQFF
d_gene: NA; v_gene: TRBV11-2; abundance: NA; j_gene: TRBJ1-6; CDR3nt: TGTGCCAGCAGCTCTTCTCGGGTTCAACCGGGTTCACCCCTCCACTTT; CDR3aa: CASSSSRVQPGSPLHF
d_gene: NA; v_gene: TRBV11-2; abundance: once; j_gene: TRBJ2-7; CDR3nt: TGTGCCAGCAGCGGGGCGGGGTCTCTCCTCTACGAGCAGTACTTC; CDR3aa: CASSGAGSLLYEQYF
d_gene: TRBD1; v_gene: TRBV2; abundance: NA; j_gene: TRBJ2-1; CDR3nt: TGTGCCGATCGGGACAGGGTCAACAATGAGCAGTTCTTC; CDR3aa: CADRDRVNNEQFF
d_gene: NA; v_gene: TRBV4-2; abundance: NA; j_gene: TRBJ2-3; CDR3nt: TGTGCCAGCAGTCAAAAACAGGGCACAGATACGCAGTATTTT; CDR3aa: CASSQKQGTDTQYF
d_gene: NA; v_gene: TRBV9; abundance: NA; j_gene: TRBJ2-1; CDR3nt: TGTGCCAGCAGCGCCGTCCTCCCAGGGGCGTACAATGAGCAGTTCTTC; CDR3aa: CASSAVLPGAYNEQFF
d_gene: NA; v_gene: TRBV5-6; abundance: NA; j_gene: TRBJ1-4; CDR3nt: TGTGCCAGCAGCCTACTAGACAGGAAAAATGAAAAACTGTTTTTT; CDR3aa: CASSLLDRKNEKLFF
d_gene: TRBD2; v_gene: TRBV27; abundance: NA; j_gene: TRBJ2-2; CDR3nt: TGTGCCAGCAGTTTCCCGGGGGGACTGATCACCGGGGAGCTGTTTTTT; CDR3aa: CASSFPGGLITGELFF
d_gene: TRBD1; v_gene: TRBV4-1; abundance: few; j_gene: TRBJ2-1; CDR3nt: TGCGCCAGCAGCCAAATCCCGGGACAGGGAACCTACAATGAGCAGTTCTTC; CDR3aa: CASSQIPGQGTYNEQFF
d_gene: NA; v_gene: TRBV27; abundance: NA; j_gene: TRBJ1-1; CDR3nt: TGTGCCAGCAGATATGGGCCGACAGGGAACACTGAAGCTTTCTTT; CDR3aa: CASRYGPTGNTEAFF
d_gene: TRBD1; v_gene: TRBV19; abundance: NA; j_gene: TRBJ1-2; CDR3nt: TGTGCCAGTAGTATAGATCCAGGAGACAGGGGAGCGAACTATGGCTACACCTTC; CDR3aa: CASSIDPGDRGANYGYTF
d_gene: NA; v_gene: TRBV6-4; abundance: NA; j_gene: TRBJ2-2; CDR3nt: TGTGCCAGCAGTGCTCAAGGGGCCGGCACCGGGGAGCTGTTTTTT; CDR3aa: CASSAQGAGTGELFF
d_gene: TRBD2; v_gene: TRBV10-3; abundance: NA; j_gene: TRBJ2-3; CDR3nt: TGTGCCATCAGTGAGTCCGGACTAGCAAGCACAGATACGCAGTATTTT; CDR3aa: CAISESGLASTDTQYF
d_gene: NA; v_gene: TRBV7-9; abundance: NA; j_gene: TRBJ1-2; CDR3nt: TGTGCCAGCAGCTTACCGCTTCAGGGTAACTATGGCTACACCTTC; CDR3aa: CASSLPLQGNYGYTF